The next 11 T cell receptor beta chains were all read from a single sample in a study of T cell repertoires in cytomegalovirus infection. The antigens these receptors bind are not known. TCRdb analysed the reads with MiXCR anew, one entry per CDR3 protein. The sample yields 750,000 to 950,000 distinct CDR3 sequences, almost 30% seen once. The specimen comprised cultured CD8+ T cells from PBMCs, sampled from culture after CMV antigen stimulation. Receptors originate from a human donor in good health (CMV status not recorded). Some clones in this sample may be carry-over from other donors' samples.

The chain carries TRBV11-2 and TRBJ2-1; 9 bases fit TRBD2. V was pared by 6 bases and J by 4 bases, with 4 bases of the junction left unmatched. The CDR3 length is 14 residues. From germline, CDR1 is SGHAT and CDR2 FQNNGV. The chain's CDR3 is CASRIAGAYNEQFF. CDR3 DNA: TGTGCCAGCAGGATAGCGGGGGCTTACAATGAGCAGTTCTTC.

The chain recombines TRBV29-1 with TRBJ2-2; possible D gene TRBD1, 5 bases. This CDR3 is 12 amino acids long. Germline CDR1 and CDR2: SQVTM and ANQGSEA. Trimming removed 3 bases from V and 6 bases from J, with 8 bases in between. CDR3 in amino acids: CSVDIGAGELFF. In DNA, the CDR3 is TGCAGCGTTGACATAGGGGCCGGGGAGCTGTTTTTT.

This clonotype has more than one count but fewer than ten. This rearrangement joins TRBV7-9 to TRBJ1-4; unclear D gene. This CDR3 is 15 amino acids long. With 5 bases removed from V and 5 bases from J, the gap between germline ends came to 15 bases. CDR1 and CDR2 from the germline V gene are SEHNR and FQNEAQ (reference sequence). The CDR3 DNA reads TGTGCCAGCAGCCCCCCAATTGTGACAAATGAAAAACTGTTTTTT. It codes for CASSPPIVTNEKLFF.

The chain carries TRBV11-2 and TRBJ1-5; the D is unclear. V lost 1 base to trimming and J lost 0 bases, with 16 bases between them. The CDR3 is 18 residues long. Germline loops: CDR1 SGHAT, CDR2 FQNNGV. CDR3 loop: CASSLAPAFCVSNQPQHF. In DNA, the CDR3 is TGTGCCAGCAGCTTAGCCCCCGCCTTCTGCGTTAGCAATCAGCCCCAGCATTTT.

This sequence joins TRBV6-5 and TRBJ1-2; TRBD1 might be the D (5 bases). V lost 3 bases to trimming and J lost 0 bases, with 11 bases between them. CDR3 size: 15 residues. The germline V gene has CDR1 MNHEY and CDR2 SVGAGI. The CDR3 reads CASSYYRNSNYGYTF. The CDR3 nucleotides read TGTGCCAGCAGTTATTACAGGAACTCTAACTATGGCTACACCTTC.

This clonotype was observed at least ten times. J is TRBJ2-7 and V is TRBV7-9; D may be TRBD1 or TRBD2 (6 bases each). V was shortened by 2 bases and J by 6 bases, with 14 bases between the two germline ends. Germline CDR1 and CDR2: SEHNR and FQNEAQ (reference sequence). The length of the CDR3 is 14 residues. In DNA form, the CDR3 reads TGTGCCAGCAGCTTAAAGGGGGGACCTCTCGAGCAGTACTTC. It yields the protein CASSLKGGPLEQYF.

This clonotype has only a few counts. The rearrangement uses TRBV6-5 and TRBJ2-5; D perhaps matches TRBD2 (7 bases). CDR3 size: 14 residues. Germline V gene data show CDR1 as MNHEY and CDR2 as SVGAGI. V lost 6 bases to trimming and J lost 5 bases, with 16 bases between them. The CDR3 here is CASSRRGAWETQYF. The CDR3 bases are TGTGCCAGCAGCCGTCGGGGGGCCTGGGAGACCCAGTACTTC.

The V call is TRBV12-3 or TRBV12-4, the J call TRBJ1-4; 8 bases match TRBD1. V trimming: 5 bases; J trimming: 8 bases; junction bases outside the gene matches: 10. The CDR3 covers 15 residues. CDR3 amino acids: CASSPRTGFGEKLFF. The CDR3 region has the DNA TGTGCCAGCAGTCCTCGGACAGGGTTTGGGGAAAAACTGTTTTTT.

The chain has TRBV4-1 and TRBJ1-5; possibly TRBD1 for D (5 bases). Germline V lookup: CDR1 MGHRA, CDR2 YSYEKL. Trimming stripped 1 base from V and 5 bases from J, with 12 bases between. CDR3 length: 15 amino acids. The CDR3 sequence: CASSQGPGTHQPQHF. The CDR3, as DNA: TGCGCCAGCAGCCAAGGCCCAGGGACTCATCAGCCCCAGCATTTT.

The chain combines TRBV6-5 with TRBJ2-1; TRBD2 might be the D (7 bases). Trimming shortened V by 3 bases and J by 0 bases, and 12 bases separated the two germline ends. Germline V gene sequence: CDR1 MNHEY, CDR2 SVGAGI. This CDR3 spans 16 amino acids. The DNA of the CDR3 is TGTGCCAGCAGTTATGGGAGGGGGTCCTCCTACAATGAGCAGTTCTTC. Translating it yields CASSYGRGSSYNEQFF.

The chain is built from TRBV15 and TRBJ1-5; D is undetermined. Trimming removed 0 bases from V and 9 bases from J, with 9 bases in between. Per germline, CDR1 LNHNV and CDR2 YYDKDF (reference sequence). The CDR3 runs 13 residues. CDR3 sequence reads: CATSRDLGRPQHF. The CDR3 nucleotides are TGTGCCACCAGCAGAGATTTAGGCCGGCCCCAGCATTTT.